This entry is about one TCR beta chain. Its antigen is still unknown. Losses at the gene ends were 1 base for V and 9 bases for J; bases not matched to a gene: 7. Germline V gene lookup returns CDR1 KGHSH and CDR2 LQKENI. The CDR3 runs 16 residues. This record comes from a study of T-cell memory formation after mild COVID-19. Findings of the study overall: Clones shrinking from day 15 to 85 showed even CD4/CD8 mixes; later expanders tilted CD4+.

In TCRdb, the 5' RACE reads were re-called with MiXCR into one record per CDR3 protein. The sample includes 220,000 or so distinct CDR3 sequences, roughly 10% of them seen just once. The sample consisted of PBMCs or a T cell subset sorted from them (not recorded which). The source of this sequence is a man between 18 and 35 years old who had mild COVID-19 (a few samples of this study predate the infection). Cell type and time point are not known. The chain joins TRBV18 to TRBJ2-1; 12 bases are a match to TRBD1. The CDR3: CASSPRGTGGRGEQFF. Written as DNA, the CDR3 is TGTGCCAGCTCACCACGAGGGACAGGGGGCCGGGGTGAGCAGTTCTTC.